This TCR beta chain is from a study of blood T cell repertoires in COVID-19. The germline gives CDR1 MNHEY, CDR2 SMNVEV (reference sequence). V shed 6 bases and J shed 4 bases, with 15 bases lying between them. There are 14 residues in the CDR3. Generated by immunoSEQ multiplex PCR, the TCRdb table keeps only in-frame clones and is missing some. Among 300,000 to 400,000 clones listed, about 91% were seen once. Material: peripheral blood. The receptor was derived from a woman under 40 with COVID-19, enrolled during active disease. The chain couples TRBV27 to TRBJ1-2; D gene ambiguous. The CDR3 DNA is TGTGCCAGCAGCACCTCCCGGGAGACCTATGGCTACACCTTC. Its protein product is CASSTSRETYGYTF.